This T cell receptor (beta chain) originates from a study of T cell responses to AZD1222 COVID-19 vaccine. Study-wide points: It should be noted that donors were predominantly white British and more often female, and clonal diversity was possibly underestimated. Spike was spanned by vaccine-associated CD4 TCRs, which were dominant at 160-218 and 743-854.

CDR1 is DFQATT and CDR2 is SNEGSKA in the germline V gene (reference sequence). CDR3 length equals 10 residues. Trimming removed 5 bases at V and 10 bases at J, with 9 bases between. On this clone itself: Its target is unknown.

Assay: immunoSEQ multiplex PCR; the TCRdb copy retains only in-frame clones and omits some. The table lists 150,000 or so clones, around 90% of them singletons. The sample here was peripheral blood, taken on day 0 of AZD1222 vaccination. The chain carries TRBV20-1 and TRBJ2-1, with D uncertain. This TCR was sampled from an adult in good health. The CDR3, as DNA: TGCAGTGCTTACGGCATCGAGCAGTTCTTC. This codes for CSAYGIEQFF.